This T cell receptor beta chain appears in the sequencing data of a study of T cells in Graves' hyperthyroidism and ophthalmopathy (dated by TCRdb to about 2019). For the study in its entirety: Peripheral blood was collected at initial diagnosis, before any treatment. The 100 or so discovery patients were divided at random into training and test sets in a 7:3 ratio. Once sampling was done, hyperthyroidism patients were given methimazole at a starting dose of 30 mg daily, whereas ophthalmopathy patients were given high-dose intravenous methylprednisolone. A discovery cohort of approximately 100 patients, about 43 with Graves' ophthalmopathy and about 58 with stable Graves' hyperthyroidism, was used to find distinguishing TCR V-J signatures. Prospective prediction of ophthalmopathy was tested in an independent validation cohort consisting of about 19 hyperthyroidism patients and more than 15 patients who later progressed to ophthalmopathy. In addition, the study compared T-cell repertoires in thyroid tissue and in blood from roughly six Graves' hyperthyroidism patients. According to the paper, TCR Vbeta CDR3 sequencing was carried out on 135 peripheral blood samples, which came from fewer than 50 ophthalmopathy, 70 to 80 hyperthyroidism and about 17 progressor patients. What the research found in general, with its limitations: Most expanded thyroid clonotypes (frequency above 0.001) were also detected in blood, suggesting blood repertoires may reflect thyroid immune responses. During validation, the model predicted progression to ophthalmopathy a median of roughly 7.1 months ahead of onset, with almost 71% sensitivity and more than 72% specificity. Sample size was not statistically predetermined, and investigators were not blinded to group allocation. Ophthalmopathy was separated from stable hyperthyroidism by a 13 V-J signature model, with around 90% sensitivity and about 81% specificity obtained in cross-validation and 80%/75% obtained in testing.

Between the V and J ends, shortened by 5 bases and 10 bases respectively, the junction contains 17 bases. The CDR3 has 13 amino acids, counting the end cysteine and phenylalanine. Only CDR3 DNA remains: 39 bases, in frame from the first base. Per the germline V gene (reference sequence), SEHNR is the CDR1 and FQNEAQ is the CDR2. Amplification of TCR beta CDR3 regions was carried out from RNA transcripts. A first-round RT-PCR of the TCR CDR3 used the HTBI primer set with the Qiagen OneStep RT-PCR kit. Libraries were constructed in a second round of multiplex PCR, after which size selection and purification were carried out. The libraries were sequenced on an Illumina HiSeq2000 using paired-end 100 bp reads. The original methods were these. SOAPnuke was used to process the raw data, removing reads that contained adapters or uncalled bases, had a mean Phred below 15, or lacked an exact match to the constant primer or identifier. High-quality paired reads were merged with COPE v1.2.5, and unique nucleotide sequences were defined as clonotypes. Clonotypes were aligned to IMGT TRBV, TRBD and TRBJ reference segments using MiTCR v1.1. Analysis was restricted to V-J combinations with a frequency above 0.0001, which covered 99% to 99.2% of repertoires. The TCS score was defined as the ratio of F50 (clonal expansion) to E x V (chaos), calculated using BLOSUM62-based TCRdist between CDR3 peptides within each V-J. Welch's t-statistics and random forest reduced several hundred V-J features to about 13, which were used in a naive Bayes classifier (R e1071). The public reads were run again by TCRdb, first through fastp at Q25 and then through MiXCR, and only productive beta chains were kept. Each CDR3 protein appears once, grouped with its most common genes and DNA. What appears here as the V and J calls and clone size reflects TCRdb's work, not the paper's. The sample data list approximately 620,000 distinct CDR3 sequences, and approximately 15% of these were observed just once. Clones ranked in the top ten supply 5.8% of the sample.

Hyperthyroidism patients were aged 18 to 65 years and newly diagnosed, with disease duration of less than 2 months. Any patient with an uncontrolled infection, another autoimmune disease, pregnancy or lactation was excluded. Diagnoses were based on clinical symptoms, serum thyroxine and TRAb, thyroid ultrasound and orbital computed tomography. Blood from progressor patients was drawn when they were first diagnosed with hyperthyroidism, before any ophthalmopathy symptoms appeared. PBMCs were separated from roughly 10 ml of fresh peripheral blood using Ficoll-Paque density gradient centrifugation. Progressor patients were first diagnosed with Graves' hyperthyroidism and then developed ophthalmopathy during follow-up. Total RNA was extracted with Trizol reagent, and quality was checked on an Agilent 2100 Bioanalyzer. This clonotype came up many times. It has no known antigen specificity. Per-nucleotide qualities are absent, and no much larger clonotype sits a single base away.

Sequenced: blood. This TCR derives from a woman aged 25 to 39 with Graves' hyperthyroidism that later progressed to Graves' ophthalmopathy. The V and J genes are TRBV7-9 and TRBJ1-1; TRBD1 might be the D gene, on 6 matching bases. The CDR3 loop reads CASSARYREGAFF. The sequence in DNA is TGTGCCAGCAGCGCCCGTTACAGGGAGGGAGCTTTCTTT. Beyond the CDR3, the reference TRBV7-9 and TRBJ1-1 genes provide the residues; the full variable domain reads: DTGVSQNPRHKITKRGQNVTFRCDPISEHNRLYWYRQTLGQGPEFLTYFQNEAQLEKSRLLSDRFSAERPKGSFSTLEIQRTEQGDSAMYLCASSARYREGAFFGQGTRLTVV.